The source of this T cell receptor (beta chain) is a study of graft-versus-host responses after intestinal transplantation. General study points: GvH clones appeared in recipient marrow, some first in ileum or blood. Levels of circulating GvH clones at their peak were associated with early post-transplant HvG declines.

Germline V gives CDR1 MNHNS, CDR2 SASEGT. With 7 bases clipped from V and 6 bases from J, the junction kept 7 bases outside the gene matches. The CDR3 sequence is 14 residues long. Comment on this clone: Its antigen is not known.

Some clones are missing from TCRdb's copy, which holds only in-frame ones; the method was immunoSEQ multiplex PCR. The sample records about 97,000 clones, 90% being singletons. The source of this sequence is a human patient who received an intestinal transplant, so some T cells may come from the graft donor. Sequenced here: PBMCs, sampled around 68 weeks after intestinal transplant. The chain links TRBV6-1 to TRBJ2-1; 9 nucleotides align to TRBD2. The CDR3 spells CASILAGAPNEQFF. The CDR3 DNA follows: TGTGCCAGCATTTTAGCGGGGGCCCCCAATGAGCAGTTCTTC.